This TCR beta chain came from a study of CD8+ T cells in alopecia areata. Study context: Treatment ran 6 to 18 months, with 6 months of follow-up afterward. Findings and limits, study-wide: Treatment with tofacitinib significantly lowered scalp clonality and reduced expanded CD8+ clones among the top 100. Scalp sample data also include resident alphabeta T cells from normal skin.

Specified treatment: oral pan-JAK inhibitor, 5-10 mg twice daily. Peripheral blood, together with lesional scalp punch biopsies, was collected from alopecia areata patients. The sample holds a few counts of this clone. Antigen: not known. The V and J ends lost 0 bases and 9 bases respectively, with 19 bases between them. Germline-derived CDR1 and CDR2 are SGDLS and YYNGEE. The CDR3 is made up of 15 amino acids. Once RNA had been extracted, it was reverse transcribed into cDNA to act as the sequencing template. Profiled with immunoSEQ multiplex PCR; TCRdb holds only in-frame clones, not every one. The sample comprises about 290,000 clones, over 45% of which are singletons, and about 1.7% rests with the top ten.

This chain uses TRBV9 with TRBJ2-7, with D hard to call. The origin of this receptor is a human donor with alopecia areata. This specimen consisted of CD4+ T cells sorted from blood, obtained at week 24, from a patient treated with tofacitinib. CDR3 region: CASSVGLTNRYRQYF. The CDR3 region has the DNA TGTGCCAGCAGCGTAGGCCTAACCAATCGGTATCGGCAGTACTTC. Based on the CDR3 plus reference TRBV9 and TRBJ2-7, the full variable domain is DSGVTQTPKHLITATGQRVTLRCSPRSGDLSVYWYQQSLDQGLQFLIQYYNGEERAKGNILERFSAQQFPDLHSELNLSSLELGDSALYFCASSVGLTNRYRQYFGPGTRLTVT.